The 29 T cell receptor beta chains presented below share a single source sample, sequenced in a study of T cell responses to AZD1222 COVID-19 vaccine. The assay was immunoSEQ multiplex PCR, and TCRdb's table has in-frame clones only and misses some. There are about 120,000 clones in the sample; 80% to 90% occur only once, and about a tenth lies in the top ten. This material consisted of peripheral blood, taken on day 0 of AZD1222 vaccination. These receptors came from an adult in good health.

The gene calls are TRBV4-2 and TRBJ1-2; TRBD1 aligns across 7 bases. The length of the CDR3 is 15 residues. With V trimmed by 6 bases and J by 8 bases, 15 bases remained unmatched. The germline gives CDR1 LGHNA, CDR2 YNFKEQ. In nucleotides, the CDR3 is TGTGCCAGCAGACGATTCAGGGGGGCACCGGGAGGCTACACCTTC. Translation gives CASRRFRGAPGGYTF.

V usage is TRBV7-2 and J usage is TRBJ1-1; a possible D gene is TRBD1 (6 bases). Germline loops: CDR1 SGHTA, CDR2 FQGNSA. Trimming stripped 5 bases from V and 0 bases from J, with 16 bases between. The CDR3 loop spans 16 amino acids. CDR3 bases: TGTGCCAGCAGCGTCCAACAGGGACGGGTGAACACTGAAGCTTTCTTT. Translated, it gives CASSVQQGRVNTEAFF.

The chain is built from TRBV19 and TRBJ1-4; 7 nucleotides agree with TRBD1. Germline CDR1 LNHDA, CDR2 SQIVND (reference sequence). V gave up 4 bases and J gave up 5 bases; unmatched junction bases: 7. The CDR3 extends over 15 amino acids. The CDR3 here is CASSTWDSLNEKLFF. Written as DNA, the CDR3 is TGTGCCAGTAGTACGTGGGACAGTTTAAATGAAAAACTGTTTTTT.

This clone was seen just once. The CDR3 region has the DNA TGTGCCAGCAACAGAGTGTCTGGAAACACCATATATTTT. As protein: CASNRVSGNTIYF. The chain joins TRBV5-5 to TRBJ1-3; no reliable D call. Germline CDR1 SGHKS, CDR2 YYEKEE (reference sequence). Trimming removed 6 bases at V and 1 base at J, with 8 bases between. CDR3 size: 13 residues.

The rearrangement uses TRBV18 and TRBJ2-2; D is tentatively TRBD1 or TRBD2 (5 bases each). V shed 2 bases and J shed 2 bases, with 9 bases lying between them. The CDR3 length is 15 residues. The germline V gene encodes CDR1 KGHSH and CDR2 LQKENI. CDR3 region: CASSPNGANTGELFF. Here the CDR3 DNA reads TGTGCCAGCTCACCAAACGGGGCCAACACCGGGGAGCTGTTTTTT.

V and J are TRBV28 and TRBJ1-5; D may be TRBD1 (5 bases). The CDR3 runs 14 residues. V dropped 5 bases and J dropped 6 bases, with 14 bases sitting between them. Looked up from germline, CDR1 is MDHEN and CDR2 is SYDVKM. In nucleotides, the CDR3 is TGTGCCAGCAGTCGCCCCCAGGGCGGTCAGCCCCAGCATTTT. Amino acids: CASSRPQGGQPQHF.

As DNA, the CDR3 is TGTGCCAGCCGGGGCCAGGGAGAGTTACGTGAGCAGTACTTC. It codes for CASRGQGELREQYF. The chain couples TRBV6-5 to TRBJ2-7, with D perhaps given as TRBD1 or TRBD2 (5 bases each). Looked up from germline, CDR1 is MNHEY and CDR2 is SVGAGI. This CDR3 comprises 14 residues. V was shortened by 8 bases and J by 7 bases, with 21 bases between the two germline ends.

The gene calls are TRBV7-2 and TRBJ1-1, with D tentatively TRBD1 (6 bases). This CDR3 contains 13 residues. Trimming stripped 5 bases from V and 5 bases from J, with 12 bases between. The germline CDR1 and CDR2 sequences are SGHTA and FQGNSA. CDR3 sequence (DNA): TGTGCCAGCAGCAAAGGGGGGGGAACTGAAGCTTTCTTT. Translation: CASSKGGGTEAFF.

This chain uses TRBV6-5 with TRBJ2-5; unclear D gene. Germline lookup yields CDR1 MNHEY and CDR2 SVGAGI. This CDR3 has 13 residues. The germline V and J ends were trimmed by 6 bases and 2 bases, with 10 bases remaining between them. The CDR3 here is CASSHPNQETQYF. In DNA form, the CDR3 reads TGTGCCAGCAGCCACCCTAATCAAGAGACCCAGTACTTC.

This chain joins TRBV6-5 and TRBJ2-5; the D gene is possibly TRBD1 (5 bases). This CDR3 is 14 amino acids long. The V gene lost 0 bases and the J gene lost 7 bases, with 12 bases spanning the gap. Per the germline V gene, CDR1 is MNHEY and CDR2 is SVGAGI. CDR3: CASSYSPGKVTQYF. CDR3 in DNA: TGTGCCAGCAGTTACTCTCCAGGGAAGGTGACCCAGTACTTC.

V is TRBV19 and J is TRBJ2-6, with D uncertain. The germline gives CDR1 LNHDA, CDR2 SQIVND (reference sequence). The CDR3 length is 15 residues. V was cut by 5 bases and J by 0 bases, with 8 bases left in between. The CDR3 region has the DNA TGTGCCAGTAGTTTTCTGGACTCTGGGGCCAACGTCCTGACTTTC. Its protein is CASSFLDSGANVLTF.

J is TRBJ1-4 and V is TRBV28; 10 bases are a match to TRBD1. J gave up 8 bases and V 6 bases, and 3 bases lay outside the gene matches. The CDR3 has 13 amino acids. Looked up from germline, CDR1 is MDHEN and CDR2 is SYDVKM. The CDR3 region has the DNA TGTGCCAGCAGCTGGACAGGGGGAGAAAAACTGTTTTTT. This gives the protein CASSWTGGEKLFF.

The chain couples TRBV6-1 to TRBJ2-7; 7 positions match TRBD2. The CDR3 has 14 amino acids. Germline V gives CDR1 MNHNS, CDR2 SASEGT. V lost 2 bases to trimming and J lost 4 bases; unmatched junction nucleotides: 5. CDR3 nucleotides: TGTGCCAGCAGTGAACCAGGGCGGGGGTACGAGCAGTACTTC. Amino acid sequence: CASSEPGRGYEQYF.

This clone was picked up a small number of times. V usage is TRBV19 and J usage is TRBJ2-7; TRBD1 agrees at 8 bases. Germline assignment: CDR1 LNHDA and CDR2 SQIVND (reference sequence). The J segment lost 5 bases and the V segment lost 2 bases, leaving 8 bases of the junction unmatched. This CDR3 is built from 15 residues. The CDR3 DNA reads as TGTGCCAGTAGTATAAGGACAGGGAGTAAAGACGAGCAGTACTTC. Translated, it gives CASSIRTGSKDEQYF.

V is TRBV6-2 or TRBV6-3 and J is TRBJ1-6; D is perhaps TRBD1 (6 bases). V lost 8 bases and J 9 bases, leaving 23 bases between the germline ends. CDR1 and CDR2 (germline): MNHEY, SVGEGT. This CDR3 contains 16 residues. The CDR3 nucleotides read TGTGCCAGCCGCCTTGCGGGAGGGGGAGATGGTTCACCCCTCCACTTT. Translated, it gives CASRLAGGGDGSPLHF.

This clone turned up a few times. The rearrangement joins TRBV9 to TRBJ2-7; 11 nucleotides line up with TRBD1. V dropped 3 bases and J dropped 7; count of bases not matched to a gene: 9. Germline lookup yields CDR1 SGDLS and CDR2 YYNGEE. This CDR3 comprises 15 residues. The CDR3 spells CASSAAGTGGEEQYF. Written as DNA, the CDR3 is TGTGCCAGCAGCGCAGCCGGGACAGGGGGAGAGGAGCAGTACTTC. Using reference TRBV9 and TRBJ2-7 for the parts outside the CDR3, the full variable domain is DSGVTQTPKHLITATGQRVTLRCSPRSGDLSVYWYQQSLDQGLQFLIQYYNGEERAKGNILERFSAQQFPDLHSELNLSSLELGDSALYFCASSAAGTGGEEQYFGPGTRLTVT.

CDR3 region: CATQRGSYNEQFF. In nucleotides, the CDR3 is TGTGCCACCCAGCGGGGTTCCTACAATGAGCAGTTCTTC. V usage is TRBV24-1 and J usage is TRBJ2-1, with 7 bases lining up with TRBD2. Germline V gene sequence: CDR1 KGHDR, CDR2 SFDVKD. This CDR3 is 13 amino acids long. V was pared by 9 bases and J by 1 base, with 2 bases of the junction left unmatched.

The chain recombines TRBV18 with TRBJ2-3; D might be TRBD2 (6 bases). Germline lookup yields CDR1 KGHSH and CDR2 LQKENI. The CDR3 is 16 residues long. The ends were cut back, 2 bases at V and 0 bases at J, with 12 bases in the middle. CDR3 in DNA: TGTGCCAGCTCACCATTTCGGGCGGGAAGCACAGATACGCAGTATTTT. As protein: CASSPFRAGSTDTQYF.

The chain is built from TRBV27 and TRBJ1-2, with TRBD1 matching 9 bases. The germline gives CDR1 MNHEY, CDR2 SMNVEV (reference sequence). V was pared by 6 bases and J by 4 bases, with 12 bases of the junction left unmatched. CDR3 length: 16 residues. The CDR3 coding sequence is TGTGCCAGCAGGGCGCTCGGACAGGGGACGGGCTATGGCTACACCTTC. This translates into CASRALGQGTGYGYTF.

The chain links TRBV5-4 to TRBJ2-7; D is possibly TRBD2 (6 bases). The CDR3 loop spans 14 amino acids. Germline lookup yields CDR1 SGHNT and CDR2 YYREEE (reference sequence). With 0 bases removed from V and 2 bases from J, the gap between germline ends came to 9 bases. Here the CDR3 DNA reads TGTGCCAGCAGCTTGGGCGGGGATCCCTACGAGCAGTACTTC. It translates to CASSLGGDPYEQYF.

This chain joins TRBV7-3 and TRBJ2-2; D not certain. The CDR3 contains 14 residues. V dropped 4 bases and J dropped 4 bases, with 10 bases sitting between them. CDR1 is SGHTA, CDR2 FQGTGA, per germline. DNA for the CDR3: TGTGCCAGCAGCTCCCAAGGCGGCACCGGGGAGCTGTTTTTT. It yields the protein CASSSQGGTGELFF.

The chain recombines TRBV25-1 with TRBJ2-5; 11 bases are a match to TRBD1. Trimming at V came to 4 bases and at J to 5 bases, leaving 3 bases not matched to a gene. The CDR3 spans 14 residues. CDR1 and CDR2 (germline): MGHDK, SYGVNS. The CDR3 DNA sequence: TGTGCCAGCAGTGGGACAGGGGGCTTCGAGACCCAGTACTTC. This sequence encodes CASSGTGGFETQYF.

The CDR3 bases are TGTGCCAGCAGCACCGGACTCCCCGGGAGAGAGCAGTACTTC. Protein product: CASSTGLPGREQYF. The chain carries TRBV6-2 or TRBV6-3 and TRBJ2-7, with D perhaps matching TRBD2 (6 bases). Trimming left V 6 bases short and J 7 bases short, with 19 bases between. This CDR3 has 14 residues. CDR1 and CDR2 (germline): MNHEY, SVGEGT.

J is TRBJ1-3 and V is TRBV9; D uncertain. V lost 4 bases, J lost 0 bases, and 14 bases lay in between. Germline V gene sequence: CDR1 SGDLS, CDR2 YYNGEE. The CDR3 loop spans 16 amino acids. CDR3 in DNA: TGTGCCAGCAGCATTACCACGGGGTTCTCTGGAAACACCATATATTTT. It translates to CASSITTGFSGNTIYF.

This clone came up once. The V gene is TRBV5-4, the J gene TRBJ1-2; D might be TRBD1 (5 bases). Trimming shortened V by 1 base and J by 5 bases, and 15 bases separated the two germline ends. The germline V gene encodes CDR1 SGHNT and CDR2 YYREEE (reference sequence). CDR3 length: 15 residues. The DNA for the CDR3 is TGTGCCAGCAGCTTGTCGACAGCGGGTTGGTATGGCTACACCTTC. Its translation: CASSLSTAGWYGYTF.

The chain uses TRBV6-5 and TRBJ2-7; 9 bases are a match to TRBD1. The CDR3 is 15 amino acids. Germline-derived CDR1 and CDR2 are MNHEY and SVGAGI. Trimming took 0 bases from V and 5 from J; bases not matched to a gene: 5. Written as DNA, the CDR3 is TGTGCCAGCAGTTACTCGGGTCGACAGGGGGACGAGCAGTACTTC. This gives the protein CASSYSGRQGDEQYF.

The chain links TRBV7-9 to TRBJ2-7; 9 nucleotides match TRBD1. Germline CDR1 and CDR2: SEHNR and FQNEAQ (reference sequence). The CDR3 runs to 15 residues. V lost 2 bases, J lost 6 bases, and 8 bases stayed unmatched. The chain's CDR3 is CASSLFTGGVSEQYF. CDR3 coding DNA: TGTGCCAGCAGCTTATTTACAGGGGGCGTTTCCGAGCAGTACTTC.

CDR3 sequence reads: CASSYSGVETQYF. Written as DNA, the CDR3 is TGTGCCAGCAGTTATTCAGGGGTGGAGACCCAGTACTTC. The J gene is TRBJ2-5, the V gene TRBV6-2 or TRBV6-3; tentative D call: TRBD1 (6 bases). V was cut by 3 bases and J by 5 bases, with 10 bases left in between. The germline V gene encodes CDR1 MNHEY and CDR2 SVGEGT. This CDR3 has 13 amino acids.

This chain connects TRBV28 to TRBJ1-6, with unresolved D. Trimming shortened V by 2 bases and J by 4 bases, and 3 bases separated the two germline ends. The germline V gene encodes CDR1 MDHEN and CDR2 SYDVKM. There are 13 residues in the CDR3. The CDR3 reads CASSLRYNSPLHF. The CDR3 region has the DNA TGTGCCAGCAGTTTACGTTATAATTCACCCCTCCACTTT.